This T cell receptor (beta chain) was sequenced during a study of blood T cell repertoires in COVID-19. Across the study: PBMCs, B-cell-depleted T cells, or T cells provided the cDNA or gDNA that made up the material.

Generated by immunoSEQ multiplex PCR, the TCRdb table keeps only in-frame clones and is missing some. The sample has 200,000 to 250,000 clones, over 70% seen once. The CDR3 is made up of 12 amino acids. Trimming shortened V by 2 bases and J by 6 bases, and 8 bases separated the two germline ends. Germline V gene data show CDR1 as GTSNPN and CDR2 as SVGIG (reference sequence). Assignment of participants to cohorts was predicated upon participant-reported clinical history. This sequence originates from a young woman who had been exposed to COVID-19. The sample comprised PBMCs or T cells enriched from blood (not recorded which). The genes are TRBV30 and TRBJ2-4; D might be TRBD1 (6 bases). The CDR3 loop is CAWSLQGNIQYF. CDR3 nucleotide sequence: TGTGCCTGGAGTCTACAGGGAAACATTCAGTACTTC.